This T cell receptor beta chain was captured in a study of cytomegalovirus exposure and HLA in healthy donors. In the study overall: Researchers found that roughly 80% of about 400 genotyped donors fell within the Caucasian-associated ancestry cluster.

This clone occurred a few times. Its specificity is unknown. Overall study results and limits: Many donors shared some public TCRs, even though most TCR sequences were rare. In a later analysis, a missense DCLRE1C variant was linked to TCR beta V- and J-gene trimming. Sequencing depth roughly uniform across donors was assumed in presence/absence analyses.

Deletions cut 0 bases from V and 3 bases from J, with 8 bases between. Looked up from germline, CDR1 is MGHRA and CDR2 is YSYEKL. The CDR3 is 15 amino acids. PCR employed 60 Vbeta and 13 Jbeta primers. Measured with immunoSEQ multiplex PCR; TCRdb has only the in-frame clones, and not every one. The top ten hold approximately 3.1% of the sample, which has under 200,000 clones, 75% to 80% seen once. The specimen sequenced was PBMCs. The chain carries TRBV4-1 and TRBJ1-4, with D perhaps TRBD1 (5 bases). This receptor was identified in a woman aged 40-49 years in good health and CMV-seronegative. The CDR3, as DNA: TGCGCCAGCAGCCAAGAGGGGGGACCTAATGAAAAACTGTTTTTT. Its protein product is CASSQEGGPNEKLFF.